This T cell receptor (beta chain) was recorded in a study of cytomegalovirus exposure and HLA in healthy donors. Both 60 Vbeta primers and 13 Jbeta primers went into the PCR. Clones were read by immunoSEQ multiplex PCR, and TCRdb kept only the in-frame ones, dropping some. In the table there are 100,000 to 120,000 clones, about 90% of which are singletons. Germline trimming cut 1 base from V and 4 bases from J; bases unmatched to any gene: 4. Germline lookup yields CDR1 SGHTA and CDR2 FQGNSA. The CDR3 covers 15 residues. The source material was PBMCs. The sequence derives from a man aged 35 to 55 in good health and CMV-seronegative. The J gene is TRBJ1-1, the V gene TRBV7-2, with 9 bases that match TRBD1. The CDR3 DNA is TGTGCCAGCAGCTTAGGGGGGACAGGGAGCACTGAAGCTTTCTTT. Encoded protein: CASSLGGTGSTEAFF.